The 30 T cell receptor beta chains reported below all come from one sample, sequenced in a study of cytotoxic CD8 clonotypes in ibrutinib-treated CLL. Here immunoSEQ multiplex PCR was the method, and the copy in TCRdb shows in-frame clones only, minus some. In the table there are some 300,000 clones, almost 80% of which are singletons. Sequencing used PBMCs, obtained before ibrutinib treatment. All receptors derive from a human donor with chronic lymphocytic leukemia.

This clone was recorded only once. The sample holds other DNA sequences that translate to the same CDR3. The CDR3 sequence: CASSPGSGQETQYF. The CDR3 DNA sequence: TGCGCCAGCAGCCCGGGGTCGGGCCAAGAGACCCAGTACTTC. V is TRBV5-1 and J is TRBJ2-5; a weak D match, TRBD2 (5 bases). CDR1 is SGHRS and CDR2 is YFSETQ in the germline V gene. The CDR3 contains 14 residues. Trimming shortened V by 4 bases and J by 1 base, and 11 bases separated the two germline ends.

The chain combines TRBV15 with TRBJ1-2; D remains ambiguous. CDR1 is LNHNV, CDR2 YYDKDF, per germline (reference sequence). The V and J ends lost 0 bases and 7 bases respectively, with 21 bases between them. The CDR3 spans 17 residues. DNA of the CDR3: TGTGCCACCAGCAGAGAGATAGGCAGGCTTATCAGTGGTGGCTACACCTTC. Encoded protein: CATSREIGRLISGGYTF.

This chain uses TRBV28 with TRBJ2-7; TRBD2 matches 10 bases. Germline V gives CDR1 MDHEN, CDR2 SYDVKM. Trimming removed 5 bases from V and 5 bases from J; junction bases left unmatched: 6. There are 14 residues in the CDR3. Written as DNA, the CDR3 is TGTGCCAGCAGTAGCGGGACTAGCGTACACGAGCAGTACTTC. This codes for CASSSGTSVHEQYF.

The J gene is TRBJ1-4, the V gene TRBV30, with 9 nucleotides matching TRBD1. The CDR3 spans 14 residues. Trimming removed 2 bases from V and 4 bases from J; junction bases left unmatched: 2. The germline V gene has CDR1 GTSNPN and CDR2 SVGIG (reference sequence). The CDR3: CAWSRDRDNEKLFF. The CDR3 bases are TGTGCCTGGAGTAGGGACAGGGATAATGAAAAACTGTTTTTT. Drawing the rest from reference TRBV30 and TRBJ1-4, the complete variable domain is SQTIHQWPATLVQPVGSPLSLECTVEGTSNPNLYWYRQAAGRGLQLLFYSVGIGQISSEVPQNLSASRPQDRQFILSSKKLLLSDSGFYLCAWSRDRDNEKLFFGSGTQLSVL.

This sequence joins TRBV5-6 and TRBJ2-1; TRBD1 matches 7 bases. The CDR3 extends over 17 amino acids. V lost 4 bases and J lost 2; bases outside the gene matches: 12. Germline CDR1 reads SGHDT; CDR2 reads YYEEEE. This chain's CDR3 is CASSPALQGHPYNEQFF. The CDR3 nucleotides read TGTGCCAGCAGCCCAGCGCTACAGGGGCACCCCTACAATGAGCAGTTCTTC.

V gene TRBV6-6 combines with J gene TRBJ2-2; TRBD1 is a possible D gene (6 bases). Germline V gene lookup returns CDR1 MNHNY and CDR2 SVGAGI (reference sequence). Trimming took 2 bases from V and 1 from J, leaving 11 bases between them. The CDR3 consists of 16 residues. CDR3 amino acids: CASSYGQGRNTGELFF. CDR3 DNA: TGTGCCAGCAGTTACGGGCAGGGGAGGAACACCGGGGAGCTGTTTTTT.

This chain links TRBV19 with TRBJ2-7; 16 bases are shared with TRBD2. Germline assignment: CDR1 LNHDA and CDR2 SQIVND (reference sequence). The CDR3 spans 16 residues. V lost 5 bases to trimming and J lost 6 bases; unmatched junction nucleotides: 7. The CDR3 here is CASSPGLAGGPGEQYF. The CDR3 DNA is TGTGCCAGTAGTCCGGGACTAGCGGGAGGGCCGGGCGAGCAGTACTTC.

This chain joins TRBV5-1 and TRBJ2-2, with 11 bases that match TRBD2. V was clipped by 4 bases and J by 6 bases; unmatched bases: 8. This CDR3 region has 16 residues. Looked up from germline, CDR1 is SGHRS and CDR2 is YFSETQ. The CDR3 loop reads CASSVLTSGTSGELFF. The CDR3 nucleotides read TGCGCCAGCAGCGTCTTGACTAGCGGGACGTCCGGGGAGCTGTTTTTT.

In this sample, this clone turned up once. The chain uses TRBV11-2 and TRBJ1-3; TRBD1 might be the D (6 bases). V lost 4 bases and J lost 4, with 8 bases in between. Germline CDR1 reads SGHAT; CDR2 reads FQNNGV. The CDR3 length is 13 residues. CDR3 DNA sequence: TGTGCCAGCAGCTCGGGACAAGGAAACACCATATATTTT. Translated, it gives CASSSGQGNTIYF.

The V gene is TRBV4-2, the J gene TRBJ1-2; D not resolved. This CDR3 spans 14 amino acids. CDR1 and CDR2 from the germline V gene are LGHNA and YNFKEQ. Trimming took off 5 bases at V and 4 bases at J, with 14 bases between the two ends. CDR3 sequence: CASSNLTSFYGYTF. DNA for the CDR3: TGTGCCAGCAGCAACCTGACAAGTTTCTATGGCTACACCTTC.

The chain is built from TRBV6-9 and TRBJ2-7; tentatively, D is TRBD2 (6 bases). Trimming stripped 3 bases from V and 6 bases from J, with 12 bases between. There are 13 residues in the CDR3. CDR1 is MNHGY and CDR2 is SVAAGI in the germline V gene. CDR3 in amino acids: CASSYQTSSEQYF. In DNA, the CDR3 is TGTGCCAGCAGTTACCAAACTAGCTCCGAGCAGTACTTC.

J is TRBJ2-7 and V is TRBV4-2; TRBD1 matches 9 bases. With V trimmed by 1 base and J by 2 bases, 6 bases remained unmatched. This CDR3 contains 16 residues. Germline CDR1 is LGHNA and CDR2 is YNFKEQ. The DNA for the CDR3 is TGTGCCAGCAGCCAAGGTACCCGGGACAGGGCCTACGAGCAGTACTTC. Translating it yields CASSQGTRDRAYEQYF.

This clone has a single count. The V gene is TRBV7-2, the J gene TRBJ2-7; the D is unclear. The ends were cut back, 2 bases at V and 2 bases at J, with 4 bases in the middle. The CDR3 runs to 12 residues. CDR1 SGHTA and CDR2 FQGNSA come from the germline V gene. The CDR3 loop is CASSLTAYEQYF. The DNA of the CDR3 is TGTGCCAGCAGCTTAACAGCCTACGAGCAGTACTTC.

V is TRBV6-6 and J is TRBJ2-7, with 11 bases lining up with TRBD1. Per germline, CDR1 MNHNY and CDR2 SVGAGI (reference sequence). V dropped 8 bases and J dropped 1; count of bases not matched to a gene: 7. The CDR3 spans 15 residues. The CDR3 bases are TGTGCCAGCCGCGGGGGACAGGGGGTTTCCTACGAGCAGTACTTC. This gives the protein CASRGGQGVSYEQYF.

The V call is TRBV4-3, the J call TRBJ2-2; D is perhaps TRBD2 (5 bases). Trimming left V 0 bases short and J 2 bases short, with 13 bases between. This CDR3 has 17 amino acids. The germline V gene has CDR1 LGHNA and CDR2 YSLEER. This CDR3 is CASSQEGVPGNTGELFF. CDR3 nucleotides: TGCGCCAGCAGCCAAGAAGGAGTCCCGGGAAACACCGGGGAGCTGTTTTTT.

This chain joins TRBV5-4 and TRBJ2-5, with 7 bases lining up with TRBD2. CDR1 is SGHNT and CDR2 is YYREEE in the germline V gene (reference sequence). V dropped 4 bases and J dropped 5; count of bases not matched to a gene: 8. The CDR3 loop spans 14 amino acids. The CDR3 coding sequence is TGTGCCAGCAGCACCGCAGGACTAGTCGAGACCCAGTACTTC. Protein product: CASSTAGLVETQYF. The full variable domain, with the rest looked up from reference TRBV5-4 and TRBJ2-5, is ETGVTQSPTHLIKTRGQQVTLRCSSQSGHNTVSWYQQALGQGPQFIFQYYREEENGRGNFPPRFSGLQFPNYSSELNVNALELDDSALYLCASSTAGLVETQYFGPGTRLLVL.

The chain carries TRBV4-2 and TRBJ1-4; D not resolved. Germline V lookup: CDR1 LGHNA, CDR2 YNFKEQ. V lost 3 bases and J lost 7, with 12 bases in between. The CDR3 has 14 amino acids. The CDR3 region is CASSHGQKAEKLFF. The CDR3 nucleotides read TGTGCCAGCAGCCATGGGCAGAAGGCTGAAAAACTGTTTTTT.

J is TRBJ2-1 and V is TRBV6-5, with D tentatively TRBD1 (6 bases). The germline V and J ends were trimmed by 2 bases and 0 bases, with 11 bases remaining between them. The CDR3 is 16 residues long. Germline V lookup: CDR1 MNHEY, CDR2 SVGAGI. The CDR3 is CASSYGPGDSYNEQFF. In DNA form, the CDR3 reads TGTGCCAGCAGTTACGGTCCAGGGGACTCCTACAATGAGCAGTTCTTC.

The V call is TRBV5-1, the J call TRBJ2-2; TRBD2 matches at 12 bases. CDR3 length equals 18 residues. V shed 5 bases and J 3 bases; nucleotides not matched to a gene: 11. The V gene's germline CDR1 is SGHRS and CDR2 YFSETQ. The CDR3 sequence is CASRHTSGRSGYTGELFF. The DNA of the CDR3 is TGCGCCAGCAGACATACTAGCGGGAGGTCTGGGTACACCGGGGAGCTGTTTTTT. Complete variable domain (other parts from reference TRBV5-1 and TRBJ2-2): KAGVTQTPRYLIKTRGQQVTLSCSPISGHRSVSWYQQTPGQGLQFLFEYFSETQRNKGNFPGRFSGRQFSNSRSEMNVSTLELGDSALYLCASRHTSGRSGYTGELFFGEGSRLTVL.

This rearrangement joins TRBV27 to TRBJ2-1; no definite D call. The V gene's germline CDR1 is MNHEY and CDR2 SMNVEV (reference sequence). This CDR3 spans 14 amino acids. V shed 2 bases and J shed 1 base, with 6 bases lying between them. CDR3 protein: CASSLQESYNEQFF. CDR3 DNA: TGTGCCAGCAGTTTACAGGAATCCTACAATGAGCAGTTCTTC.

This clone was seen a single time. V is TRBV7-5 and J is TRBJ2-1. TRBV7-5 is a recognized pseudogene. This CDR3 comprises 16 residues. CDR3 bases: TGTGTCAGAAGCGAGGGGAGTCCCTTACTCAACGTTGGGCAGTTCTTC. Residues: CVRSEGSPLLNVGQFF.

This clone was recorded a few times. This chain connects TRBV25-1 to TRBJ1-2; D not resolved. CDR3 size: 13 residues. Trimming left V 3 bases short and J 4 bases short, with 9 bases between. Per germline, CDR1 MGHDK and CDR2 SYGVNS. Written as DNA, the CDR3 is TGTGCCAGCAGTGAGCCCCAGACCTATGGCTACACCTTC. It is translated as CASSEPQTYGYTF.

V usage is TRBV2 and J usage is TRBJ1-4; TRBD1 matches 10 bases. Germline CDR1 SNHLY, CDR2 FYNNEI. The CDR3 extends over 17 amino acids. V was pared by 8 bases and J by 0 bases, with 9 bases of the junction left unmatched. The CDR3 region is CASRGTGDPATNEKLFF. The CDR3, as DNA: TGTGCCAGCCGCGGGACAGGGGACCCTGCAACTAATGAAAAACTGTTTTTT.

In DNA, the CDR3 is TGTGCCATCAGTGAGTCGGGTAATGAGCAGTTCTTC. Residues: CAISESGNEQFF. V is TRBV10-3 and J is TRBJ2-1; unclear D gene. Between the trimmed V and J ends, which lost 0 bases and 7 bases, there was a span of 4 bases. The CDR3 has 12 residues. CDR1 ENHRY and CDR2 SYGVKD come from the germline V gene.

The chain is built from TRBV18 and TRBJ2-7; D call uncertain. Trimming shortened V by 4 bases and J by 5 bases, and 21 bases separated the two germline ends. Per germline, CDR1 KGHSH and CDR2 LQKENI. The CDR3 is 16 amino acids. CDR3 in amino acids: CASSLPWGSDRDEQYF. DNA for the CDR3: TGTGCCAGCTCACTCCCTTGGGGATCCGATCGGGACGAGCAGTACTTC.

A note on this clone: This sample includes further DNA sequences coding for the same CDR3. This sequence joins TRBV5-1 and TRBJ2-3; D is undetermined. This CDR3 has 14 residues. The germline V and J ends were trimmed by 1 base and 3 bases, with 9 bases remaining between them. Germline loops: CDR1 SGHRS, CDR2 YFSETQ. The CDR3 loop is CASSLSSGTDTQYF. The CDR3 DNA reads TGCGCCAGCAGCTTGAGTTCTGGGACAGATACGCAGTATTTT.

This clone appeared a single time. The chain carries TRBV4-1 and TRBJ2-3; the match to TRBD1 covers 8 bases. The CDR3 runs to 14 residues. Losses at the gene ends were 1 base for V and 9 bases for J; bases not matched to a gene: 6. Germline CDR1 is MGHRA and CDR2 is YSYEKL. The CDR3 coding sequence is TGCGCCAGCAGCCAAGGACAGGGGCCGGGGACGCAGTATTTT. Translated: CASSQGQGPGTQYF.

The V gene is TRBV19, the J gene TRBJ2-2; D unresolved. The CDR3 is made up of 10 amino acids. Per the germline V gene, CDR1 is LNHDA and CDR2 is SQIVND (reference sequence). V lost 7 bases and J 6 bases, leaving 3 bases between the germline ends. This chain's CDR3 is CASKAGELFF. Here the CDR3 DNA reads TGTGCCAGTAAGGCCGGGGAGCTGTTTTTT.

For the CDR3, the DNA is TGTGCCAGCAGCTTAGGTGAAGGGGAGCAGTTCTTC. Translated: CASSLGEGEQFF. This chain joins TRBV7-2 and TRBJ2-1, with D unclear. Germline V lookup: CDR1 SGHTA, CDR2 FQGNSA. The CDR3 has 12 residues. Trimming pared 1 base from V and 10 bases from J, leaving 8 bases between.

The chain couples TRBV10-3 to TRBJ1-2; D is unresolved. V was pared by 0 bases and J by 4 bases, with 9 bases between. Germline lookup yields CDR1 ENHRY and CDR2 SYGVKD. This CDR3 contains 14 residues. This chain's CDR3 is CAISESVGFYGYTF. CDR3 in DNA: TGTGCCATCAGTGAGTCCGTAGGGTTCTATGGCTACACCTTC.